The entry below gives a single T cell receptor (beta chain) sequence along with its context. Its antigen is undetermined. The data were produced by immunoSEQ multiplex PCR, yet TCRdb's version contains in-frame clones alone and is incomplete. The table includes tens of thousands of clones, roughly 80% detected once. V was trimmed by 3 bases and J by 4 bases, leaving 12 bases between them. The length of the CDR3 is 14 residues. CDR1 is MNHEY and CDR2 is SMNVEV in the germline V gene (reference sequence). The data were obtained in a study of T cell clones after liver transplantation. On the study more broadly: Samples came pre-transplant, pre-randomization before withdrawal, and post-randomization after withdrawal ended. Regarding the study as a whole: Donor-reactive sequences fell more than third party-reactive ones, suggesting partial deletion.

This specimen was CD4+ T cells from blood, taken 12 months after liver transplant. The J gene is TRBJ2-5, the V gene TRBV27, with TRBD1 as a possible D gene (7 bases). The source of this sequence is a human patient who received a liver transplant. Some T cells could come from the graft donor. CDR3 coding DNA: TGTGCCAGCAGTTTCGCAGGGGGAGGAGAGACCCAGTACTTC. It specifies CASSFAGGGETQYF.